Following are 17 T cell receptor beta chains from one sample sequenced in a study of blood T cell repertoires in COVID-19. The assay was immunoSEQ multiplex PCR, and TCRdb's table has in-frame clones only and misses some. The sample lists under 150,000 clones, around three quarters occurring once. Sequenced: peripheral blood. These receptors all come from a woman of 80 years or more with acute or convalescent COVID-19.

The chain recombines TRBV7-9 with TRBJ1-2; 9 nucleotides agree with TRBD1. In germline, CDR1 is SEHNR, CDR2 FQNEAQ (reference sequence). The CDR3 spans 13 residues. Trimming took 7 bases from V and 8 from J; bases not matched to a gene: 8. The CDR3 here is CASTLTGGRGYTF. The CDR3 region has the DNA TGTGCCAGCACCTTGACAGGGGGTCGGGGCTACACCTTC.

The chain uses TRBV5-1 and TRBJ2-3; the D gene is possibly TRBD2 (6 bases). This CDR3 is 16 amino acids long. The germline CDR1 and CDR2 sequences are SGHRS and YFSETQ. Trimming removed 2 bases at V and 6 bases at J, with 19 bases between. The CDR3 DNA reads TGCGCCAGCAGCTTTACATCTCGGGCCGGAGGGGATACGCAGTATTTT. As protein: CASSFTSRAGGDTQYF.

This clone turned up a few times. The chain is built from TRBV12-3 or TRBV12-4 and TRBJ1-3; D is undetermined. Trimming removed 1 base at V and 5 bases at J, with 6 bases between. The CDR3 is 13 residues long. CDR3 protein: CASSLGERNTIYF. In nucleotides, the CDR3 is TGTGCCAGCAGTTTAGGAGAAAGAAACACCATATATTTT.

The CDR3 DNA follows: TGTGCCAGCAGCTTAGCCACAGCATCCTACGCCTACGGCTACACCTTC. Protein product: CASSLATASYAYGYTF. The gene calls are TRBV7-2 and TRBJ1-2; D gene ambiguous. V dropped 0 bases and J dropped 8 bases, with 19 bases sitting between them. The CDR3 spans 16 residues. CDR1 and CDR2 (germline): SGHTA, FQGNSA. The full variable domain, completed using reference TRBV7-2 and TRBJ1-2, is GAGVSQSPSNKVTEKGKDVELRCDPISGHTALYWYRQSLGQGLEFLIYFQGNSAPDKSGLPSDRFSAERTGGSVSTLTIQRTQQEDSAVYLCASSLATASYAYGYTFGSGTRLTVV.

This sequence joins TRBV2 and TRBJ1-6, with a possible D match to TRBD1 (6 bases). Looked up from germline, CDR1 is SNHLY and CDR2 is FYNNEI. The germline V and J ends were trimmed by 4 bases and 10 bases, with 11 bases remaining between them. The CDR3 contains 13 residues. CDR3 sequence reads: CASSGETGSPLHF. The CDR3 DNA reads TGTGCCAGCAGTGGGGAGACAGGCTCACCCCTCCACTTT. Based on the CDR3 plus reference TRBV2 and TRBJ1-6, the full variable domain is EPEVTQTPSHQVTQMGQEVILRCVPISNHLYFYWYRQILGQKVEFLVSFYNNEISEKSEIFDDQFSVERPDGSNFTLKIRSTKLEDSAMYFCASSGETGSPLHFGNGTRLTVT.

The V gene is TRBV3-1 (or the pseudogene TRBV3-2), the J gene TRBJ2-3; the match to TRBD2 covers 11 bases. Germline V lookup: CDR1 LGHDT, CDR2 YNNKEL (reference sequence). There are 16 residues in the CDR3. V was pared by 1 base and J by 2 bases, with 2 bases of the junction left unmatched. This CDR3 is CASSQVAGGYTDTQYF. For the CDR3, the DNA is TGTGCCAGCAGCCAAGTAGCGGGGGGGTACACAGATACGCAGTATTTT.

The chain recombines TRBV20-1 with TRBJ1-1, with no clear D. The ends were cut back, 3 bases at V and 5 bases at J, with 16 bases in the middle. The CDR3 spans 14 residues. Germline values: CDR1 DFQATT, CDR2 SNEGSKA (reference sequence). CDR3 amino acids: CSASKAGSRTEAFF. The DNA for the CDR3 is TGCAGTGCTAGTAAGGCAGGCAGTCGGACTGAAGCTTTCTTT.

This chain joins TRBV5-6 and TRBJ1-2; D possibly corresponds to TRBD1 (5 bases). Trimming removed 0 bases from V and 0 bases from J, with 9 bases in between. The CDR3 runs 15 residues. Germline CDR1 reads SGHDT; CDR2 reads YYEEEE. The CDR3 nucleotides are TGTGCCAGCAGCTTGGCCACAGGTCCTAACTATGGCTACACCTTC. Translating gives CASSLATGPNYGYTF.

This chain connects TRBV7-2 to TRBJ2-7; TRBD2 is a possible D gene (6 bases). Germline lookup yields CDR1 SGHTA and CDR2 FQGNSA. The V end lost 5 bases, the J end lost 7 bases, and 18 bases lay between the germline ends. The CDR3 is 14 amino acids. CDR3: CASSPEGGVGEQYF. The CDR3 DNA reads TGTGCCAGCAGCCCTGAAGGAGGGGTGGGGGAGCAGTACTTC.

The chain is built from TRBV28 and TRBJ2-5; 10 nucleotides agree with TRBD2. The length of the CDR3 is 16 residues. J lost 6 bases, V lost 5 bases, and 12 bases had no gene match. Germline values: CDR1 MDHEN, CDR2 SYDVKM. CDR3: CASSPSGGVRFQTQYF. Here the CDR3 DNA reads TGTGCCAGCAGTCCTAGCGGGGGCGTACGCTTTCAGACCCAGTACTTC.

The rearrangement uses TRBV3-1 (or the pseudogene TRBV3-2) and TRBJ2-1, with 14 bases fitting TRBD2. This CDR3 region has 17 residues. J gave up 6 bases and V 5 bases, and 9 bases lay outside the gene matches. The germline V gene encodes CDR1 LGHDT and CDR2 YNNKEL (reference sequence). Here the CDR3 DNA reads TGTGCCAGCAGCACCCACCGGACTAGCGGGGGGACCAATGAGCAGTTCTTC. It encodes CASSTHRTSGGTNEQFF.

This sequence joins TRBV19 and TRBJ2-2, with 10 bases lining up with TRBD2. The CDR3 is 16 residues long. The V and J ends lost 3 bases and 1 base, in that order; junction bases with no gene match: 2. Germline assignment: CDR1 LNHDA and CDR2 SQIVND (reference sequence). Written as DNA, the CDR3 is TGTGCCAGTAGTATGAGACTAGCGGGGAACACCGGGGAGCTGTTTTTT. Its translation is CASSMRLAGNTGELFF.

V gene TRBV30 combines with J gene TRBJ2-6; 7 bases map to TRBD2. Germline assignment: CDR1 GTSNPN and CDR2 SVGIG (reference sequence). CDR3 length: 17 amino acids. The V gene end was trimmed by 1 base and the J gene end by 1 base; junction bases not matched to a gene: 7. This CDR3 reads CAWSGGGFSSGANVLTF. In DNA, the CDR3 is TGTGCCTGGAGTGGGGGAGGGTTTTCATCTGGGGCCAACGTCCTGACTTTC.

The chain employs TRBV15 and TRBJ1-4, with D possibly TRBD1 on 6 matching bases. From germline, CDR1 is LNHNV and CDR2 YYDKDF (reference sequence). CDR3 size: 16 residues. Trimming left V 1 base short and J 8 bases short, with 17 bases between. CDR3 sequence (DNA): TGTGCCACCAGCAGAGCTAGGGACACCAGCGGAGAAAAACTGTTTTTT. This sequence encodes CATSRARDTSGEKLFF.

The rearrangement joins TRBV7-2 to TRBJ2-3; D is possibly TRBD2 (6 bases). Germline CDR1 is SGHTA and CDR2 is FQGNSA. V was clipped by 7 bases and J by 4 bases, with 30 bases between them. This CDR3 is 19 amino acids long. The CDR3 protein is CASNKILKGPTSDADTQYF. DNA of the CDR3: TGTGCCAGCAATAAAATTTTGAAAGGCCCGACTAGTGATGCAGATACGCAGTATTTT.

The chain is built from TRBV4-2 and TRBJ1-2, with 7 bases matching TRBD1. This CDR3 is 17 amino acids long. V shed 4 bases, J shed 4 bases, and the junction held 15 bases outside the gene matches. Per germline, CDR1 LGHNA and CDR2 YNFKEQ. CDR3 in DNA: TGTGCCAGCAGCCTAACGGGAGGGACAGCTCAAACCTATGGCTACACCTTC. Translation: CASSLTGGTAQTYGYTF.

The rearrangement uses TRBV9 and TRBJ1-2; D gene ambiguous. This CDR3 has 17 residues. Trimming left V 4 bases short and J 2 bases short, with 21 bases between. CDR1 is SGDLS and CDR2 is YYNGEE in the germline V gene. CDR3 amino acids: CASSPHPGGILNYGYTF. The CDR3 region has the DNA TGTGCCAGCAGCCCTCACCCCGGAGGGATTTTGAACTATGGCTACACCTTC.